This T cell receptor (beta chain) was observed in a study of blood T cell repertoires in COVID-19. In the study overall: The origin of the acute and convalescent COVID-19 samples was the United States, Italy and Spain.

CDR3 size: 11 residues. In germline, CDR1 is LGHDT, CDR2 YNNKEL (reference sequence). Per the original methods: Estimated nucleated cell counts came from reference gene primer amplification. Using immunoSEQ multiplex PCR, the repertoire was profiled, and TCRdb retains in-frame clones only, with some absent. Clone size and the V and J calls come from that table; the DNA yielded D and trimming. The data contain around 150,000 clones, approximately 84% of them singletons. This clone was counted once. An end of the junction differs from the germline gene, which may be a read error. The specimen sequenced was peripheral blood. The rearrangement uses TRBV3-1 (or the pseudogene TRBV3-2) and TRBJ1-4; 7 nucleotides match TRBD1. The source is a woman aged 55-75 years with COVID-19, enrolled during active disease. In DNA form, the CDR3 reads TGTGCCAGCAGCCAGTCCAGGGGGATGATTTTT. Amino acids: CASSQSRGMIF.